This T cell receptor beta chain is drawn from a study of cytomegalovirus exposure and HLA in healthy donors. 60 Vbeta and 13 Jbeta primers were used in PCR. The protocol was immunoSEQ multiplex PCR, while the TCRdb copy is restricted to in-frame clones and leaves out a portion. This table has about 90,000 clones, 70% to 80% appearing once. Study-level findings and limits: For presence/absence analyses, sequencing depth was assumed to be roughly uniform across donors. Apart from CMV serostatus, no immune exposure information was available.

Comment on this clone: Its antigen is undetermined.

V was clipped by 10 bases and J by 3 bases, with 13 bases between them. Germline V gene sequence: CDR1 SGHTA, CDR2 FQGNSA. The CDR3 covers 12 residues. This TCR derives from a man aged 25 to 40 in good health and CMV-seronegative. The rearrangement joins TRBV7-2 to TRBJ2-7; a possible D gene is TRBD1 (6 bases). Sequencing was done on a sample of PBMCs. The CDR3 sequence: CATQSGDYEQYF. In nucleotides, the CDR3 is TGTGCCACCCAATCAGGGGACTACGAGCAGTACTTC.